This T cell receptor (beta chain) appears in the sequencing data of a study of blood T cell repertoires in COVID-19. Background on the study: PBMCs, B-cell-depleted T cells, or T cells provided the cDNA or gDNA that made up the material.

Data came from immunoSEQ multiplex PCR; TCRdb stores just in-frame clones and leaves some out. The repertoire has roughly 500,000 clones, approximately 87% of them found once; the top ten carry 1.5% to 2%. Those enrolled, adults aged roughly 18 to 89 years, came from under 25 US areas. Clinical history reported by participants formed the basis on which cohorts were assigned. Resolution of symptoms, clearance, or two negative PCRs was present in recovered Cohort 3 donors. V shed 8 bases, J shed 4 bases, and the junction held 3 bases outside the gene matches. There are 13 residues in the CDR3. Germline CDR1 and CDR2: LNHNV and YYDKDF (reference sequence).

V and J are TRBV15 and TRBJ2-3; 10 bases line up with TRBD2. The specimen was PBMCs or T cells enriched from blood (not recorded which). This clonotype originated in a middle-aged woman who had recovered from COVID-19. The CDR3 here is CATGTSVSDTQYF. The CDR3 nucleotides are TGTGCCACCGGGACTAGCGTATCAGATACGCAGTATTTT.